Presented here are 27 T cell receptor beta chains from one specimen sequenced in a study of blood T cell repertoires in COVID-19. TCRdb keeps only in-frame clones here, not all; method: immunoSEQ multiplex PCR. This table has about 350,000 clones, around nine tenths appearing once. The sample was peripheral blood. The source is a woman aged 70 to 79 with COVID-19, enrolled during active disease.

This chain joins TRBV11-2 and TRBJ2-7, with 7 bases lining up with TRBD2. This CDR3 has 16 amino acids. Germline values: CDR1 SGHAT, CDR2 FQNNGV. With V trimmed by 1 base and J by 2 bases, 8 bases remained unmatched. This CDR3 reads CASSLAFTGGTYEQYF. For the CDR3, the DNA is TGTGCCAGCAGCTTAGCTTTCACGGGGGGTACCTACGAGCAGTACTTC.

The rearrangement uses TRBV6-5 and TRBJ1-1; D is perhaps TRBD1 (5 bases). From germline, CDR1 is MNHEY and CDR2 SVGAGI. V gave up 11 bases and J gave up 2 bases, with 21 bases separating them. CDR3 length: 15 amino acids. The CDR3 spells CASHFVGVDNTEAFF. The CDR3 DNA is TGTGCCTCGCACTTCGTAGGGGTAGACAACACTGAAGCTTTCTTT.

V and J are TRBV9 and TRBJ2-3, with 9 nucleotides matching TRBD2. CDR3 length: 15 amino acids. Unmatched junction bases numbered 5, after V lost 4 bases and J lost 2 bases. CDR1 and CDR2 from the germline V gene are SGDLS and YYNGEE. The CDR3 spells CASSPAGGFTDTQYF. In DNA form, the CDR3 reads TGTGCCAGCAGCCCCGCGGGGGGGTTCACAGATACGCAGTATTTT.

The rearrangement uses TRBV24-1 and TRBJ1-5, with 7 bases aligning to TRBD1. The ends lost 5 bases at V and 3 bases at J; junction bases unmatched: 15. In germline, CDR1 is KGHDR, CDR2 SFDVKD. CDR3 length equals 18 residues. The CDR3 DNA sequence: TGTGCCACCAGTGGCGGCCCGGGACAGAAATCTACCAATCAGCCCCAGCATTTT. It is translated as CATSGGPGQKSTNQPQHF.

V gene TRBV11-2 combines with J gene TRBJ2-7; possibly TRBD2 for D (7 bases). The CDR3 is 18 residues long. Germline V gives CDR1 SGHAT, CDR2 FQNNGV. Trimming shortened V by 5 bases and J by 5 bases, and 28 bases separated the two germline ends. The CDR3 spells CASSPYWPVGGGSNEQYF. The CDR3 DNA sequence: TGTGCCAGCAGCCCTTATTGGCCGGTTGGGGGGGGCTCGAACGAGCAGTACTTC.

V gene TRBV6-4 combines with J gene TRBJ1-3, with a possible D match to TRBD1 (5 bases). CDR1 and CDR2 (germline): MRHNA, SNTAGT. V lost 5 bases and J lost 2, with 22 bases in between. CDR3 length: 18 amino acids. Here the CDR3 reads CASSRESTRGLTGNTIYF. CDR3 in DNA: TGTGCCAGCAGTAGGGAGTCAACAAGGGGACTAACTGGAAACACCATATATTTT.

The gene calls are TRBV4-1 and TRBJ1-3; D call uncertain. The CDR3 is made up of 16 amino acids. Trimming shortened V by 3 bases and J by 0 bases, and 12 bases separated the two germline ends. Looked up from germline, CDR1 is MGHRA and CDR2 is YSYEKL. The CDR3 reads CASSQRDGGSGNTIYF. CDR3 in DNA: TGCGCCAGCAGCCAGAGAGATGGTGGCTCTGGAAACACCATATATTTT.

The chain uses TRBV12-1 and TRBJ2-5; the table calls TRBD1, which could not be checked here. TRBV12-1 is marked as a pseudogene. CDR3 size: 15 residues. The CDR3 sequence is CASSFRDRGKETQYF. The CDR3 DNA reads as TGTGCCAGCAGCTTTCGGGACAGGGGAAAGGAGACCCAGTACTTC.

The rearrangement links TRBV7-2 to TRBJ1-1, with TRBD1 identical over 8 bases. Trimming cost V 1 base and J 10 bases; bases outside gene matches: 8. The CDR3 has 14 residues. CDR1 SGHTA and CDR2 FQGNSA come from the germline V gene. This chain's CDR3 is CASSLVGQEGRAFF. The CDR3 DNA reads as TGTGCCAGCAGCTTAGTGGGACAGGAAGGTCGAGCTTTCTTT.

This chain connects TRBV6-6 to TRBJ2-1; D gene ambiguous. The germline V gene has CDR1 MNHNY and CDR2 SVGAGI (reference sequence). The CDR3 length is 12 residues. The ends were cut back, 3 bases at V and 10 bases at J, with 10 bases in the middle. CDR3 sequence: CASSYAAAEQFF. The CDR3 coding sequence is TGTGCCAGCAGTTATGCGGCAGCAGAGCAGTTCTTC.

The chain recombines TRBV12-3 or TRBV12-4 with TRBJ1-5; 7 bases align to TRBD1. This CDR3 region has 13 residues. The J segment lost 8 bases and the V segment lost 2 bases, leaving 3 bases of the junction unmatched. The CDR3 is CASSLYRGEPQHF. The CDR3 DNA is TGTGCCAGCAGTTTATACAGGGGAGAGCCCCAGCATTTT.

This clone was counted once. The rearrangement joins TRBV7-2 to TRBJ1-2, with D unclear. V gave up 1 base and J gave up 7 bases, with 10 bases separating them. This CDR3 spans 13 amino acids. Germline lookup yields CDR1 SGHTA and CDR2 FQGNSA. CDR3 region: CASSLVGVGGYTF. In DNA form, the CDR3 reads TGTGCCAGCAGCTTAGTCGGGGTTGGTGGCTACACCTTC.

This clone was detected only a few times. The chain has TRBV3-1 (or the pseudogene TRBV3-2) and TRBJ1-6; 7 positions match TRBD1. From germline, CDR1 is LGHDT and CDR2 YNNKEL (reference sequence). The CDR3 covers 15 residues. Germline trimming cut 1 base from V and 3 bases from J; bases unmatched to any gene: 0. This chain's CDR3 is CASSQGQGYNSPLHF. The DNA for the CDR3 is TGTGCCAGCAGCCAAGGACAGGGCTATAATTCACCCCTCCACTTT.

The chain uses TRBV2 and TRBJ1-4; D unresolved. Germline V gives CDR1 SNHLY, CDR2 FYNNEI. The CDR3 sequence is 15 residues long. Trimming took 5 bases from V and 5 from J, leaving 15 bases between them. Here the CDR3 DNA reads TGTGCCAGCAGTCTAACGGCAAGGGAGAATGAAAAACTGTTTTTT. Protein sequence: CASSLTARENEKLFF.

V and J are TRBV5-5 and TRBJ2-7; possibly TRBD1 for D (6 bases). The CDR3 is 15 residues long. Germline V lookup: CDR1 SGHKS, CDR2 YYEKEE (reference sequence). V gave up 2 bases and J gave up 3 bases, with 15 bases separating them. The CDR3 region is CASSLRGTLLYEQYF. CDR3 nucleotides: TGTGCCAGCAGCTTAAGGGGGACACTCCTCTACGAGCAGTACTTC.

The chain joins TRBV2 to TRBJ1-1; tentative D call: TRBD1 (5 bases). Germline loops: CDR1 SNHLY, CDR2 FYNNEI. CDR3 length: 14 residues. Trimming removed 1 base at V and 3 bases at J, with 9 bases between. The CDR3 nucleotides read TGTGCCAGCAGTGAAGGGGGGAGGTACACTGAAGCTTTCTTT. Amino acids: CASSEGGRYTEAFF.

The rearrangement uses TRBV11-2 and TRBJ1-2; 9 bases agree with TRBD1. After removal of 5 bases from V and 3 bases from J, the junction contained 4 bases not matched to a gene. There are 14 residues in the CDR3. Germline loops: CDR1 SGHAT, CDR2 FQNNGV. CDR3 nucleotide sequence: TGTGCCAGCAGCGCCCGGGACAGGGACTATGGCTACACCTTC. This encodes CASSARDRDYGYTF.

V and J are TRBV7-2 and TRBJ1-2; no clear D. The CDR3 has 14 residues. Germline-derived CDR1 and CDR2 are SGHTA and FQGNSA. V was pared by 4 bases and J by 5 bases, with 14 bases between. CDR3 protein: CASSYNGVRYGYTF. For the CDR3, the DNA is TGTGCCAGCAGCTATAACGGAGTCCGATATGGCTACACCTTC.

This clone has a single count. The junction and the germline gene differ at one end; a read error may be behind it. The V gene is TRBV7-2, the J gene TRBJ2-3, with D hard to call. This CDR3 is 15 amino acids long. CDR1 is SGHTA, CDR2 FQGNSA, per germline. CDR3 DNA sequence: TGTGCCAGCAGCTTAAGTCGCCCGAGCACGGATACGCAGTATTTT. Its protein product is CASSLSRPSTDTQYF.

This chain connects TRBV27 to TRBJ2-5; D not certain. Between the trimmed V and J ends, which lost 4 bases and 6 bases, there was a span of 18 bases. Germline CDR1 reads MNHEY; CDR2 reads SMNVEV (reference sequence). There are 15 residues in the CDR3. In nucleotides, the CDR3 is TGTGCCAGCAGTTCCCCTTCCCCAGGCCCACAGACCCAGTACTTC. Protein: CASSSPSPGPQTQYF.

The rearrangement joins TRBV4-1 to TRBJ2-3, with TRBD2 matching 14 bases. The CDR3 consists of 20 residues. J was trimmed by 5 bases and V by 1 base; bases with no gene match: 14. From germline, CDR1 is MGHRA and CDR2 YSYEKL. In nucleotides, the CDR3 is TGCGCCAGCAGCCAAGGCCTGGGGACTAGCGGGGGAAAGAGGGAAGATACGCAGTATTTT. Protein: CASSQGLGTSGGKREDTQYF.

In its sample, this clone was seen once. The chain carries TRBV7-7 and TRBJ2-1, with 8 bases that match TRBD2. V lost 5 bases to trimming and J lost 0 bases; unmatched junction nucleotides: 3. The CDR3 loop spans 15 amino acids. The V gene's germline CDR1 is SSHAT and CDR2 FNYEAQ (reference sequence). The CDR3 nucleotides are TGTGCCAGCAGCCCGGGGGGGAGCTCCTACAATGAGCAGTTCTTC. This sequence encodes CASSPGGSSYNEQFF.

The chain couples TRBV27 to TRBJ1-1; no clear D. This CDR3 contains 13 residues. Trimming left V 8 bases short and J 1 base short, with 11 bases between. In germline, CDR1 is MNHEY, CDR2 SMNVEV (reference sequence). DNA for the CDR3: TGTGCCAGCGTCGGGGAGGGGAACACTGAAGCTTTCTTT. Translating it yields CASVGEGNTEAFF.

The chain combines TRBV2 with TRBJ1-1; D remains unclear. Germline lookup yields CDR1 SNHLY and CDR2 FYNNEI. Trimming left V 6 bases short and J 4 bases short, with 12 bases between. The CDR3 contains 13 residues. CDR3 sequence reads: CASRKDGSTEAFF. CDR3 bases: TGTGCCAGCAGAAAGGACGGGAGCACTGAAGCTTTCTTT.

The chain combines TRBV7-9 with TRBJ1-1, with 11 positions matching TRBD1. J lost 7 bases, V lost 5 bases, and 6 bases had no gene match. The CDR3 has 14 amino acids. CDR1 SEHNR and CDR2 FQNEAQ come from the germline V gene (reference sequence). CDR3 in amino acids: CASSPGTGGGEAFF. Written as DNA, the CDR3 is TGTGCCAGCAGCCCCGGGACAGGGGGAGGTGAAGCTTTCTTT.

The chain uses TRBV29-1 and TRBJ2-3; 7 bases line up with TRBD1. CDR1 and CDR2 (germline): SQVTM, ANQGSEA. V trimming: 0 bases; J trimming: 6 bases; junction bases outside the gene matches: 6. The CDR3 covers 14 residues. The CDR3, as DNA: TGCAGCGTTGAAGACAGGGGGAGCAGGGATACGCAGTATTTT. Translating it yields CSVEDRGSRDTQYF.

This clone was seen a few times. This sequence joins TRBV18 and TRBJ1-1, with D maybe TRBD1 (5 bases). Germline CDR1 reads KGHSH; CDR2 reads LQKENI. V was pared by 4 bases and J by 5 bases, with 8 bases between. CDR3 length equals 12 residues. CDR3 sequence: CASSLGQTEAFF. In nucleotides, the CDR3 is TGTGCCAGCTCACTAGGACAAACTGAAGCTTTCTTT.